The clone carrying this T cell receptor (beta chain) appeared many times. Antigen unknown. TCRdb itself ran the reads through MiXCR, one entry per CDR3 protein. The sample carries roughly 320,000 distinct CDR3 sequences, over 7.5% recorded once. This entry is derived from a study of T cell repertoires in cytomegalovirus infection. About the research overall: Public TCR beta signatures marked donors with CMV infection and the matching HLA.

Study outcomes and limitations: Cumulative public TCR beta family frequency identified carriers of CMV plus the relevant HLA. HLA-C-restricted CMV-specific TCR beta clonotypes were dominant in the ex vivo response.

CDR3 size: 13 residues. V lost 7 bases to trimming and J lost 2 bases, with 9 bases between them. The clonotype comes from a human donor in good health (CMV status not recorded). Some clones in this sample may be carry-over from other donors' samples. V gene TRBV12-3 or TRBV12-4 combines with J gene TRBJ1-5; TRBD1 might be the D (5 bases). Material for sequencing was PBMCs. CDR3 protein: CASKGIGNQPQHF. In DNA, the CDR3 is TGTGCCAGCAAGGGGATTGGCAATCAGCCCCAGCATTTT.